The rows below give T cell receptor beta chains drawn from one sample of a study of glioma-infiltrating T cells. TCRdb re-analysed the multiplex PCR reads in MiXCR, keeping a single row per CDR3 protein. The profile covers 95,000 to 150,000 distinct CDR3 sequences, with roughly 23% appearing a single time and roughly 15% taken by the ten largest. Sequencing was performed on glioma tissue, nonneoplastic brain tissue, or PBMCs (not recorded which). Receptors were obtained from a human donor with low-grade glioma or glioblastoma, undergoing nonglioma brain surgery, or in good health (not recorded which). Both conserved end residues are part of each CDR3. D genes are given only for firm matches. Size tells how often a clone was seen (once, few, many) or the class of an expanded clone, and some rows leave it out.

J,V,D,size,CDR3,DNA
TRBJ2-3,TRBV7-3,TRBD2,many,CASSLKLASPDTQYF,TGTGCCAGCAGCTTAAAACTAGCGAGCCCAGATACGCAGTATTTT
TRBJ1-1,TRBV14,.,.,CASGRGQNTEAFF,TGTGCCAGCGGCCGAGGACAGAACACTGAAGCTTTCTTT
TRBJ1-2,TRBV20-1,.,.,CSAGSFDGNYGYTF,TGCAGTGCCGGAAGCTTTGACGGCAACTATGGCTACACCTTC
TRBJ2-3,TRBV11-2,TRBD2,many,CASSLDRTSGTQYF,TGTGCCAGCAGCTTAGACAGGACTAGCGGTACGCAGTATTTT
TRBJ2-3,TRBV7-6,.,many,CASRRLGGPDTQYF,TGTGCCAGCAGAAGGCTTGGAGGGCCAGATACGCAGTATTTT
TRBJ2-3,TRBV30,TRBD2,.,CAWSPTSGADTQYF,TGTGCCTGGAGTCCTACTAGCGGGGCTGATACGCAGTATTTT
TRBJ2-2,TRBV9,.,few,CASSVSSRGNTGELFF,TGTGCCAGCAGCGTAAGTTCGAGGGGGAACACCGGGGAGCTGTTTTTT
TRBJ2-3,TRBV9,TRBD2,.,CASSPRGLAGGPYTDTQYF,TGTGCCAGCAGCCCCCGAGGACTAGCGGGAGGGCCCTACACAGATACGCAGTATTTT
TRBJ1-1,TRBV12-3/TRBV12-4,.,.,CASRGQVNTEAFF,TGTGCCAGCCGGGGTCAGGTGAACACTGAAGCTTTCTTT
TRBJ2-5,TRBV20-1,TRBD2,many,CSARGGLNVGTQYF,TGCAGTGCTAGAGGGGGACTAAATGTAGGGACCCAGTACTTC
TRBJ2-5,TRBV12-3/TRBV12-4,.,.,CASSFHRDGQETQYF,TGTGCCAGCAGCTTCCACCGGGACGGTCAAGAGACCCAGTACTTC
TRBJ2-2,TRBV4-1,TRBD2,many,CASSQPRGAGGELFF,TGCGCCAGCAGCCAGCCGCGGGGGGCGGGCGGGGAGCTGTTTTTT
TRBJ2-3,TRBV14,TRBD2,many,CASSLGLAMPQYF,TGTGCCAGCAGCCTGGGACTAGCGATGCCGCAGTATTTT
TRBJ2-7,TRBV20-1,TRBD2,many,CSALLAGGPYEQYF,TGCAGTGCTTTACTAGCGGGAGGGCCCTACGAGCAGTACTTC
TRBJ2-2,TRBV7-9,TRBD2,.,CASSLAPGTSGTTGELFF,TGTGCCAGCAGCTTAGCCCCAGGGACTAGCGGAACAACCGGGGAGCTGTTTTTT
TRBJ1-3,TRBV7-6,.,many,CASSSGGGRRSGNTIYF,TGTGCCAGCAGCTCCGGGGGGGGAAGGCGATCTGGAAACACCATATATTTT
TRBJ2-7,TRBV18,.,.,CASSPASVSYEQYF,TGTGCCAGCTCACCAGCTAGCGTGAGCTACGAGCAGTACTTC
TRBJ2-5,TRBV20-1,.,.,CSASNYRPGSLVTQYF,TGCAGTGCTTCAAACTACCGACCGGGATCCTTGGTGACTCAGTACTTC
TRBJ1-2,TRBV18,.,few,CASSQGSNYGYTF,TGTGCCAGCTCGCAGGGAAGTAACTATGGCTACACCTTC
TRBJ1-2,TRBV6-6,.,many,CASSYPQTGGRGYTF,TGTGCCAGCAGTTACCCCCAAACTGGGGGCCGGGGCTACACCTTC
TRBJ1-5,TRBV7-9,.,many,CASSSDDQPQHF,TGTGCCAGCAGCTCGGATGATCAGCCCCAGCATTTT
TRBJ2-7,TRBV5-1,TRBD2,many,CASSLDSGSTYEQYF,TGCGCCAGCAGCTTGGATAGCGGGAGTACGTACGAGCAGTACTTC
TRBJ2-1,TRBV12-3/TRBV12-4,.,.,CASMERKRGLRSSYNEQFF,TGTGCCAGCATGGAGAGGAAAAGGGGACTTAGGAGCTCCTACAATGAGCAGTTCTTC
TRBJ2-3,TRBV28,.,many,CATRDNTDTQYF,TGTGCCACACGGGACAACACAGATACGCAGTATTTT
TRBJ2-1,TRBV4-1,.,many,CASSTRPRDFPNEQFF,TGCGCCAGCAGCACTCGGCCCCGGGACTTTCCCAATGAGCAGTTCTTC
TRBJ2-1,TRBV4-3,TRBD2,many,CASKGGSGSNEQFF,TGCGCCTCTAAAGGGGGTAGCGGGAGCAATGAGCAGTTCTTC
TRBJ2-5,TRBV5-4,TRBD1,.,CASSHPDRGRTQYF,TGTGCCAGCAGCCATCCTGACAGGGGGCGGACCCAGTACTTC
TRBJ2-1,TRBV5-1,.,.,CASSDRSGGGGNEQFF,TGCGCCAGCAGTGACCGCAGCGGAGGGGGTGGCAATGAGCAGTTCTTC
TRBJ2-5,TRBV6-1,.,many,CATRTYQETQYF,TGTGCCACTCGGACGTACCAAGAGACCCAGTACTTC
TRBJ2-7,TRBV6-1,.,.,CASSHLLDRARWEYF,TGTGCCAGCAGTCATCTTTTGGACAGAGCCCGGTGGGAGTACTTC
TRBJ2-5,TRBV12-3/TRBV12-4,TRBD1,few,CASSPRGRGRGETQYF,TGTGCCAGCAGCCCACGGGGCAGGGGGCGCGGGGAGACCCAGTACTTC
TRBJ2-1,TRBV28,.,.,CASRRDHYNEQFF,TGTGCCAGCCGACGGGACCACTACAATGAGCAGTTCTTC
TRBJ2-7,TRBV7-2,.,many,CASSTYKTDYEQYF,TGTGCCAGCAGTACCTACAAAACGGACTACGAGCAGTACTTC
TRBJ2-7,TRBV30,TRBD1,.,CAWEDRYEQYF,TGTGCCTGGGAGGACAGGTACGAGCAGTACTTC
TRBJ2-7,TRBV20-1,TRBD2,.,CSARGAGGRRSSYEQYF,TGCAGTGCTCGGGGAGCGGGAGGACGAAGGAGCTCCTACGAGCAGTACTTC
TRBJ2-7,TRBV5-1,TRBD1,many,CASSPGQGNEQYF,TGCGCCAGCAGCCCCGGACAGGGGAACGAGCAGTACTTC
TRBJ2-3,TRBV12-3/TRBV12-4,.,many,CASSLSIGIADTQYF,TGTGCCAGCAGTCTTTCCATAGGAATCGCAGATACGCAGTATTTT
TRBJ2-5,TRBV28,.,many,CASSLYGPQETQYF,TGTGCCAGCAGTTTATATGGGCCTCAAGAGACCCAGTACTTC
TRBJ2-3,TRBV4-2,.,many,CASSLTAEDTQYF,TGTGCCAGCAGCCTTACGGCCGAAGATACGCAGTATTTT
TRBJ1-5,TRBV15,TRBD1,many,CATRRTGNSNQPQHF,TGTGCCACCAGGCGGACAGGGAATAGCAATCAGCCCCAGCATTTT
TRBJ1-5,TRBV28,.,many,CASTIRDNQPQHF,TGTGCCAGCACCATCCGGGACAATCAGCCCCAGCATTTT
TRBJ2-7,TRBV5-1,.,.,CASTFSQENEQYF,TGCGCCAGCACCTTTAGCCAGGAAAACGAGCAGTACTTC